This T cell receptor beta chain was sequenced for a study of quantifying T cell responses using KT2 cells. The overall study: Reverse transcription used primers in the TCR alpha and beta constant regions.

J lost 3 bases, V lost 10 bases, and 12 bases had no gene match. Germline CDR1 and CDR2: ENHRY and SYGVKD. The CDR3 runs 15 residues. An oligo carrying a UMI was ligated to the cDNA 3' end. First-round PCR used three to five cycles and beta primers RC1.1 and RC1.2 covering TRBC1 and TRBC2. TCRdb reprocessed the UMI-ligation and nested PCR reads with MiXCR, giving one entry per CDR3 protein. This sample has around 56,000 distinct CDR3 sequences, with 10% to 15% found just once. The rearrangement uses TRBV10-3 and TRBJ2-3, with 8 bases fitting TRBD2. The sample taken for sequencing was PBMCs spiked with cells of the T cell clone KT2. The clonotype was recovered from a human donor. The chain's CDR3 is CATWVSSGSTDTQYF. The DNA of the CDR3 is TGTGCCACCTGGGTGTCGAGCGGGAGTACAGATACGCAGTATTTT.